Below are 2 T cell receptor beta chains sequenced from a single sample in a study of pediatric ulcerative colitis (dated by TCRdb to about 2019). The receptor library was made with the immunoSEQ multiplex PCR assay. Not all clones reach the TCRdb copy of this immuneACCESS table, which keeps in-frame sequences only. Checked studies attribute under half of the gap to unresolved V genes and leave the rest unexplained. For this sample there are about 64,000 clones; 86% appear just once. In total, the top ten clones hold roughly 3% of the sample. The sequenced material came from blood. The source of these receptors is a boy aged 5-17 years with severe ulcerative colitis.

The sample holds one count of this clone. V is TRBV9 and J is TRBJ2-1; the D gene could be TRBD1 or TRBD2 (5 bases each). The CDR3 has 17 residues. Germline CDR1 and CDR2: SGDLS and YYNGEE. Trimming stripped 3 bases from V and 8 bases from J, with 24 bases between. The CDR3, as DNA: TGTGCCAGCAGCGCCGGACACCGGGACCCAGTAGTAGATGAGCAGTTCTTC. This encodes CASSAGHRDPVVDEQFF.

This clone was seen once. The rearrangement uses TRBV7-9 and TRBJ2-1, with TRBD1 matching over 9 bases. CDR1 is SEHNR, CDR2 FQNEAQ, per germline (reference sequence). The CDR3 is 13 residues long. The trim removed 4 bases at V and 8 bases at J, leaving 3 bases unmatched. CDR3 region: CASSSGTGYEQFF. Here the CDR3 DNA reads TGTGCCAGCAGCTCCGGGACAGGGTATGAGCAGTTCTTC. Looking up the rest from reference TRBV7-9 and TRBJ2-1 gives the full variable domain: DTGVSQNPRHKITKRGQNVTFRCDPISEHNRLYWYRQTLGQGPEFLTYFQNEAQLEKSRLLSDRFSAERPKGSFSTLEIQRTEQGDSAMYLCASSSGTGYEQFFGPGTRLTVL.